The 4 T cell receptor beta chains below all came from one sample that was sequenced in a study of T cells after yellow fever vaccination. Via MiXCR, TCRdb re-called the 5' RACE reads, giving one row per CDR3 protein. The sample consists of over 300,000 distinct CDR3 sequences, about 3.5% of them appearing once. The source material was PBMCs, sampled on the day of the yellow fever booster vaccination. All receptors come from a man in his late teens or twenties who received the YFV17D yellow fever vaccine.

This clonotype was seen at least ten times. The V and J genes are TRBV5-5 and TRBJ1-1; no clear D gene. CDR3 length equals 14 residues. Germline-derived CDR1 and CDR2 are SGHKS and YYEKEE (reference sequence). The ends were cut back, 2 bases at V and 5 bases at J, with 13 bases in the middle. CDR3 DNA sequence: TGTGCCAGCAGCTTTAGTTTCATGAGGACTGAAGCTTTCTTT. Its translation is CASSFSFMRTEAFF. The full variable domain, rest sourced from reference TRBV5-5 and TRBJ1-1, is DAGVTQSPTHLIKTRGQQVTLRCSPISGHKSVSWYQQVLGQGPQFIFQYYEKEERGRGNFPDRFSARQFPNYSSELNVNALLLGDSALYLCASSFSFMRTEAFFGQGTRLTVV.

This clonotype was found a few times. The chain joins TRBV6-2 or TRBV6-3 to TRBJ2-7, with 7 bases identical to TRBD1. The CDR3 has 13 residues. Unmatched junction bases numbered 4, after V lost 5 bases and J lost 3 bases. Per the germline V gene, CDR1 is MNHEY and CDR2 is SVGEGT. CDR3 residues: CASSIGTDYEQYV. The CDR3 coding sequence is TGTGCCAGCAGTATCGGGACAGACTACGAGCAGTACGTC.

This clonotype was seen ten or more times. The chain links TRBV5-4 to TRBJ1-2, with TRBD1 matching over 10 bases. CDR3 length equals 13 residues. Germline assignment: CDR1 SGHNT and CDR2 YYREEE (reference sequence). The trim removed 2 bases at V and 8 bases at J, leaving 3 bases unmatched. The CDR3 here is CASSFGQGDGYTF. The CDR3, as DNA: TGTGCCAGCAGCTTCGGACAGGGGGACGGCTACACCTTC.

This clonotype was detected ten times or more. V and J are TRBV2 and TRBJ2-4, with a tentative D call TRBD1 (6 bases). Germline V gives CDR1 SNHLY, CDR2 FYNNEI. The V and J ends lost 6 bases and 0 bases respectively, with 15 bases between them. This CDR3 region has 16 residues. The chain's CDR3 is CASRDKGHLAKNIQYF. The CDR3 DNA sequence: TGTGCCAGCAGGGATAAGGGACATTTAGCCAAAAACATTCAGTACTTC. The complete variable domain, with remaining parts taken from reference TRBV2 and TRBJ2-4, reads EPEVTQTPSHQVTQMGQEVILRCVPISNHLYFYWYRQILGQKVEFLVSFYNNEISEKSEIFDDQFSVERPDGSNFTLKIRSTKLEDSAMYFCASRDKGHLAKNIQYFGAGTRLSVL.